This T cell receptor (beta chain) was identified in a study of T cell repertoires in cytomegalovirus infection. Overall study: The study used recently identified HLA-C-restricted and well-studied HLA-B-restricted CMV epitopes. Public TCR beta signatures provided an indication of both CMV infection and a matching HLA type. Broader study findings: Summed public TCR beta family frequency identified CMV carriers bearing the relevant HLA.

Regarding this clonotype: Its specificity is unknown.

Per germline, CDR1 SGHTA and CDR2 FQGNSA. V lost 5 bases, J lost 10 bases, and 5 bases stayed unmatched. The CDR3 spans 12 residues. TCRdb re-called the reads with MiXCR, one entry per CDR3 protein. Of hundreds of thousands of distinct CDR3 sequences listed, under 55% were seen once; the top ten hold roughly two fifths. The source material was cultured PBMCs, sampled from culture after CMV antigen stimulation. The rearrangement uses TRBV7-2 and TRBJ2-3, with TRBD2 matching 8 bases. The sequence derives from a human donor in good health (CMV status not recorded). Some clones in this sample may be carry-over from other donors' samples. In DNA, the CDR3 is TGTGCCAGCAGCACCCAGCGGGGGCCGCAGTATTTT. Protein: CASSTQRGPQYF.